This T cell receptor beta chain is drawn from a study of spatial heterogeneity in lung cancer. This clonotype was recorded at least ten times. Its antigen is not known. The time point is: sample taken at primary tumor resection. Tumor, nontumor lung or frozen PBMC supplied whole RNA, sequenced without sorting. Study results and caveats: As ubiquitous and regional nonsynonymous mutations varied, counts of ubiquitous and regional expanded TCRs tracked them, respectively. Expanded intratumoral alpha and beta TCR counts tracked tumor mutation counts.

In TCRdb, the 5' RACE reads were re-called with MiXCR into one record per CDR3 protein. This sample has some 8,700 distinct CDR3 sequences, with about 12% found just once. The sequencing here drew on lung tumor tissue, taken at surgery. The source of this sequence is a male donor with early-stage non-small cell lung cancer.

CDR3 in amino acids: CAWSHTNEQFF. Here the CDR3 DNA reads TGTGCCTGGAGTCACACCAATGAGCAGTTCTTC. J is TRBJ2-1 and V is TRBV30; no clear D gene. The CDR3 spans 11 residues. Germline V gene sequence: CDR1 GTSNPN, CDR2 SVGIG (reference sequence). With 2 bases removed from V and 6 bases from J, the gap between germline ends came to 5 bases.